This TCR beta chain was sequenced for a study of blood T cells in healthy people across ages. Study conclusions and caveats: Naive and antigen-experienced cells could not be conclusively compared, given unsorted PBMCs.

The CDR3 sequence is 18 residues long. The V gene's germline CDR1 is WSHSY and CDR2 SAAADI. On this clonotype itself: The antigen remains undetermined.

A J-beta primer mix and a sample-barcoded 5' primer were used in a second PCR of roughly 6 to 12 cycles. TCRdb passed the 5' RACE reads through MiXCR, listing each CDR3 protein once. The table includes roughly 1.4 million distinct CDR3 sequences, around 59% detected once. This TCR was sampled from a man aged 18-30 years in good health. The sample was blood. The rearrangement uses TRBV10-2 and TRBJ2-4; 14 positions agree with TRBD2. The J call may not be correct, given that the DNA end is closer to TRBJ2-7. CDR3 coding DNA: TGCGCCAGCAGACAGGGGGGACTAGCGGGGGAGTCTCACTACGAGCAGTACTTC. Protein sequence: CASRQGGLAGESHYEQYF.